This TCR beta chain stems from a study of blood T cells in healthy people across ages. Study-wide results and caveats: Across samples, TCR beta diversity tracked strongly with naive T cell percentage.

This clonotype has just a few counts. Its antigen is undetermined. Every sample yielded at least 6.5 million isolated PBMCs. A J-beta primer mix and a sample-barcoded 5' primer were used in a second PCR of about 7 to 12 cycles. TCRdb reprocessed the 5' RACE reads via MiXCR and lists one record per CDR3 protein. Here the sample spans roughly 1.7 million distinct CDR3 sequences, approximately 32% being singletons. Trimming removed 1 base from V and 5 bases from J, with 14 bases in between. Per the germline V gene, CDR1 is MNHNS and CDR2 is SASEGT. This CDR3 contains 15 residues. Input material: blood. The sequence was collected from a woman aged 30 to 39 in good health. V and J are TRBV6-1 and TRBJ2-5; maybe TRBD2 (6 bases). CDR3 loop: CASSEGGFGGETQYF. The CDR3 DNA reads TGTGCCAGCAGTGAAGGAGGATTTGGAGGGGAGACCCAGTACTTC.